This TCR beta chain came from a study of blood T cell repertoires in COVID-19. In the original analysis: How many nucleated cells were present was estimated from reference gene primer amplification. Method: immunoSEQ multiplex PCR; TCRdb's copy keeps in-frame clones and lacks some. Clone size and the V and J calls come from that table; the DNA yielded D and trimming. Of roughly 220,000 clones detected, about four fifths appear once; the ten largest clones hold under 1.5%. In germline, CDR1 is SGHTA, CDR2 FQGNSA. V was pared by 2 bases and J by 3 bases, with 5 bases between. This CDR3 comprises 13 residues.

The chain employs TRBV7-2 and TRBJ1-5; D gene unclear. Sequences were obtained from PBMCs or T cells enriched from blood (not recorded which). The source of this sequence is a woman aged 40 to 55 with acute COVID-19. The CDR3 sequence is CASSLIVNQPQHF. CDR3 nucleotide sequence: TGTGCCAGCAGCTTAATAGTCAATCAGCCCCAGCATTTT.